The 21 T cell receptor beta chains in this list originate from one sample, sequenced in a study of blood T cells in healthy people across ages. Primers used in a second PCR of roughly 7 to 12 cycles were a sample-barcoded 5' primer and a J-beta primer mix. Each CDR3 protein gets one entry after TCRdb re-called the 5' RACE reads with MiXCR. Here the sample spans around 1.5 million distinct CDR3 sequences, 35% to 45% being singletons. Sequencing was performed on blood. The receptors were sampled from a young woman in good health.

This clonotype was seen a few times. The CDR3 loop is CASSLEVETQYF. CDR3 DNA: TGCGCCAGCAGCTTGGAGGTCGAGACCCAGTACTTC. The rearrangement links TRBV5-1 to TRBJ2-5; D not resolved. Trimming removed 0 bases at V and 5 bases at J, with 5 bases between. There are 12 residues in the CDR3. CDR1 is SGHRS and CDR2 is YFSETQ in the germline V gene.

This chain uses TRBV29-1 with TRBJ1-2; D remains unclear. V lost 6 bases and J lost 3, with 5 bases in between. CDR1 is SQVTM, CDR2 ANQGSEA, per germline. CDR3 length: 10 amino acids. This CDR3 is CSVDYYGYTF. CDR3 nucleotide sequence: TGCAGCGTAGATTACTATGGCTACACCTTC. Variable domain in full (rest from reference TRBV29-1 and TRBJ1-2): SAVISQKPSRDICQRGTSLTIQCQVDSQVTMMFWYRQQPGQSLTLIATANQGSEATYESGFVIDKFPISRPNLTFSTLTVSNMSPEDSSIYLCSVDYYGYTFGSGTRLTVV.

This clonotype came up a few times. The CDR3 DNA is TGTGCCAGCAGTTATCTCCCGGGACTAGCGCGAACCTACGAGCAGTACTTC. It specifies CASSYLPGLARTYEQYF. The V gene is TRBV6-5, the J gene TRBJ2-7; 10 bases agree with TRBD2. The CDR3 consists of 17 residues. Germline trimming cut 3 bases from V and 2 bases from J; bases unmatched to any gene: 10. Germline CDR1 is MNHEY and CDR2 is SVGAGI.

There are a few counts of this clonotype. The rearrangement uses TRBV12-3 or TRBV12-4 and TRBJ1-2; TRBD1 agrees at 9 bases. The CDR3 totals 14 residues. Germline trimming cut 6 bases from V and 5 bases from J; bases unmatched to any gene: 7. The CDR3 loop is CASRETGGGYGYTF. The CDR3 DNA reads TGTGCCAGCAGAGAAACAGGGGGCGGGTATGGCTACACCTTC.

The chain combines TRBV11-2 with TRBJ2-1, with 10 bases aligning to TRBD2. The J call may be faulty, since TRBJ2-7 better matches the DNA end. The CDR3 is 15 residues long. Germline CDR1 reads SGHAT; CDR2 reads FQNNGV. CDR3 protein: CASSMGLAIYNEQYF. CDR3 DNA: TGTGCCAGCAGCATGGGACTAGCGATCTACAATGAGCAGTACTTC.

This clonotype was counted a few times. The rearrangement uses TRBV4-1 and TRBJ2-3; D perhaps matches TRBD2 (6 bases). Germline values: CDR1 MGHRA, CDR2 YSYEKL. The CDR3 is 14 amino acids. The V gene lost 8 bases and the J gene lost 0 bases, with 12 bases spanning the gap. CDR3 loop: CASGGYPSTDTQYF. CDR3 DNA: TGCGCCAGCGGAGGGTATCCTAGCACAGATACGCAGTATTTT.

V and J are TRBV14 and TRBJ2-4; D tentatively reads TRBD1 or TRBD2 (5 bases each). The DNA matches TRBJ2-7 better at its end, which makes the J call doubtful. This CDR3 spans 14 amino acids. CDR1 is SGHDN and CDR2 is FVKESK in the germline V gene. For the CDR3, the DNA is TGTGCCAGCAGTCGTGAGAGGGGACCCTACGAGCAGTACTTC. Its translation: CASSRERGPYEQYF.

The gene calls are TRBV7-8 and TRBJ2-7; D is possibly TRBD1 or TRBD2 (5 bases each). The better agreement between TRBJ2-5 and the DNA end casts doubt on the J call. The CDR3 has 17 amino acids. Germline V gene sequence: CDR1 SGHVS, CDR2 FQNEAQ. CDR3 sequence reads: CASSLGLRGRIVETQYF. As DNA, the CDR3 is TGTGCCAGCAGCTTAGGGCTCCGGGGCCGAATAGTAGAGACCCAGTACTTC.

The V gene is TRBV27, the J gene TRBJ2-1; 14 bases fit TRBD2. With 3 bases clipped from V and 10 bases from J, the junction kept 11 bases outside the gene matches. In germline, CDR1 is MNHEY, CDR2 SMNVEV (reference sequence). This CDR3 is built from 17 residues. The CDR3 bases are TGTGCCAGCAGTTTTCTCTTGGGGACTAGCGGGAGTGCAGAGCAGTTCTTC. Its protein product is CASSFLLGTSGSAEQFF.

The sample holds a few counts of this clonotype. The chain joins TRBV7-2 to TRBJ2-1; TRBD2 matches at 7 bases. With V trimmed by 1 base and J by 9 bases, 9 bases remained unmatched. The CDR3 sequence is 15 residues long. Germline CDR1 SGHTA, CDR2 FQGNSA. The CDR3 is CASSLVATSHGEQFF. CDR3 coding DNA: TGTGCCAGCAGCTTAGTGGCGACTAGCCACGGTGAGCAGTTCTTC.

This clonotype has just a few counts. The V and J genes are TRBV28 and TRBJ2-7; D may be TRBD2 (5 bases). The J call may be wrong; the DNA end is better matched by TRBJ2-4. The CDR3 runs to 16 residues. CDR1 and CDR2 (germline): MDHEN, SYDVKM. The CDR3 coding sequence is TGTGCCAGCAGTTTAGGGCGGGTGGCGAGTAAAAACATTCAGTACTTC. Its translation is CASSLGRVASKNIQYF.

This clonotype was counted between two and nine times. The V and J genes are TRBV29-1 and TRBJ1-5, with D possibly TRBD1 on 5 matching bases. There are 13 residues in the CDR3. Trimming removed 7 bases at V and 4 bases at J, with 14 bases between. Germline loops: CDR1 SQVTM, CDR2 ANQGSEA. DNA of the CDR3: TGCAGCGCCCTAACAGGAATAAATCAGCCCCAGCATTTT. Translation: CSALTGINQPQHF.

The CDR3 spells CASSQSIQETQFF. In nucleotides, the CDR3 is TGTGCCAGCAGCCAATCAATCCAAGAGACCCAGTTCTTC. The chain combines TRBV3-1 with TRBJ2-5; D not resolved. The J call may be in error: the DNA end matches TRBJ2-1 better. Germline V gene sequence: CDR1 LGHDT, CDR2 YNNKEL (reference sequence). The CDR3 is made up of 13 amino acids.

The chain carries TRBV20-1 and TRBJ1-6; no firm D call. With 0 bases removed from V and 5 bases from J, the gap between germline ends came to 8 bases. The CDR3 length is 14 residues. CDR1 and CDR2 (germline): DFQATT, SNEGSKA (reference sequence). The CDR3 here is CSAREAPHNSPLHF. In DNA, the CDR3 is TGCAGTGCTAGAGAGGCCCCCCATAATTCACCCCTCCACTTT.

This clonotype occurred a few times. V gene TRBV10-3 combines with J gene TRBJ1-2, with TRBD1 matching 11 bases. The CDR3 totals 16 residues. V shed 4 bases and J 7 bases; nucleotides not matched to a gene: 11. CDR1 and CDR2 from the germline V gene are ENHRY and SYGVKD. CDR3 amino acids: CAISGGQGAPFLGYTF. CDR3 bases: TGTGCCATCAGTGGTGGACAGGGGGCCCCCTTTCTTGGCTACACCTTC.

This chain links TRBV2 with TRBJ2-7, with D perhaps matching TRBD2 (5 bases). The length of the CDR3 is 13 residues. With 5 bases removed from V and 7 bases from J, the gap between germline ends came to 15 bases. Germline lookup yields CDR1 SNHLY and CDR2 FYNNEI. CDR3: CASSFGVTNEQYF. In DNA, the CDR3 is TGTGCCAGCAGTTTCGGGGTTACCAATGAGCAGTACTTC.

This clonotype was picked up one time. The gene calls are TRBV5-1 and TRBJ1-2; 10 nucleotides line up with TRBD1. Trimming removed 4 bases from V and 6 bases from J; junction bases left unmatched: 15. Looked up from germline, CDR1 is SGHRS and CDR2 is YFSETQ. The CDR3 has 17 residues. The CDR3: CASSPAPPTGGIDGYTF. As DNA, the CDR3 is TGCGCCAGCAGCCCGGCCCCCCCGACAGGGGGCATCGATGGCTACACCTTC.

This clonotype was seen a handful of times. The gene calls are TRBV10-2 and TRBJ2-1; 10 bases fit TRBD2. The CDR3 sequence is 14 residues long. The J segment lost 5 bases and the V segment lost 10 bases, leaving 8 bases of the junction unmatched. CDR1 WSHSY and CDR2 SAAADI come from the germline V gene. CDR3 region: CATVPSGGHNEQFF. CDR3 DNA: TGCGCCACTGTCCCTAGCGGGGGCCACAATGAGCAGTTCTTC.

This clonotype was counted at least ten times. The V gene is TRBV12-3 or TRBV12-4, the J gene TRBJ2-7; no firm D call. Trimming shortened V by 6 bases and J by 0 bases, and 3 bases separated the two germline ends. This CDR3 contains 11 residues. The CDR3 spells CASSFSYEQYF. The CDR3 DNA reads TGTGCCAGCAGCTTCTCCTACGAGCAGTACTTC.

The chain combines TRBV6-2 or TRBV6-3 with TRBJ1-1; D is ambiguous. This CDR3 spans 14 amino acids. Looked up from germline, CDR1 is MNHEY and CDR2 is SVGEGT. Trimming pared 8 bases from V and 0 bases from J, leaving 13 bases between. CDR3: CASPAGWMNTEAFF. Here the CDR3 DNA reads TGTGCCAGCCCTGCCGGGTGGATGAACACTGAAGCTTTCTTT.

The chain carries TRBV6-1 and TRBJ2-3; 8 bases are a match to TRBD2. CDR3 length: 16 residues. The junction had 6 bases not matched to a gene; V was cut back by 2 bases and J by 2 bases. CDR1 and CDR2 from the germline V gene are MNHNS and SASEGT. In DNA, the CDR3 is TGTGCCAGCAGTGAAACGGCGGGGGGCTCCACAGATACGCAGTATTTT. Translated: CASSETAGGSTDTQYF.